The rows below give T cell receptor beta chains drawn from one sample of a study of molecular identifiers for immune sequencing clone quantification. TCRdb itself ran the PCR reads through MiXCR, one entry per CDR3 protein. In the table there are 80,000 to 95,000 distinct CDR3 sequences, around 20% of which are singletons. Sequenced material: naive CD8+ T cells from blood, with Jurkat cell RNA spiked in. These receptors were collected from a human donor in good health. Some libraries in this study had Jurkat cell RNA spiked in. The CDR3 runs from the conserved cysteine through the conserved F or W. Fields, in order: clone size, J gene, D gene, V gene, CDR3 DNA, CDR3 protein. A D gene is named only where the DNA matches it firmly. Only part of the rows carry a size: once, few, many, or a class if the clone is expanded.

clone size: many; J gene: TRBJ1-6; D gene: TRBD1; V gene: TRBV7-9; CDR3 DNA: TGTGCCAGCAGCTTAAGCGGGACAGGGGGCGCCTCCTATAATTCACCCCTCCACTTT; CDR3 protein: CASSLSGTGGASYNSPLHF
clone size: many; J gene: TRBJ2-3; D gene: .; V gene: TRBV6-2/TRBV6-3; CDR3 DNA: TGTGCCAGCAGTTACTCGGGGTTGCGCACAGATACGCAGTATTTT; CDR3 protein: CASSYSGLRTDTQYF
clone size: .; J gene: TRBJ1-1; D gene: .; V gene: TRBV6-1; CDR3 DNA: TGTGCCAGCCCGGCCCCGGGGGCTGGTGAAGCTTTCTTT; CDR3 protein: CASPAPGAGEAFF
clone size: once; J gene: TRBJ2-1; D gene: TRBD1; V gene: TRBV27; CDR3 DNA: TGTGCCAGCAGTTTATTGGTGACAGGGGGCGCAGGAAATGAGCGGTTCTTC; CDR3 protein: CASSLLVTGGAGNERFF
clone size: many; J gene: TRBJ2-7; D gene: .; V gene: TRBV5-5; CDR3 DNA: TGTGCCAGCAGCTTAGGTGTCGGGCCAATTAACCTCTACGAGCAGTACTTC; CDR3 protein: CASSLGVGPINLYEQYF
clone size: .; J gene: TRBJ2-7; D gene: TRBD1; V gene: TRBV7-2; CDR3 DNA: TGTGCCAGCAGCCAGGGGGACTACGAGCAGTACTTC; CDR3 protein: CASSQGDYEQYF
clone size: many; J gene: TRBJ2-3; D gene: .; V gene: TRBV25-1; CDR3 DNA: TGTGCCAGCAGTCGCCTTCTAACCCCCGGGGATGGCACAGATACGCAGTATTTT; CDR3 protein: CASSRLLTPGDGTDTQYF
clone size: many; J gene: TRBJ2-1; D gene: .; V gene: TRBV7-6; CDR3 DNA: TGTGCCAGCAGCCTCTATCAGAACAATGAGCAGTTCTTC; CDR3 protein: CASSLYQNNEQFF
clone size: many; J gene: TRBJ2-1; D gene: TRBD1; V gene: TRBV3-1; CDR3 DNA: TGTGCCAGCAGCCCGGACAGGTCTTTCTACAATGAGCAGTTCTTC; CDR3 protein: CASSPDRSFYNEQFF
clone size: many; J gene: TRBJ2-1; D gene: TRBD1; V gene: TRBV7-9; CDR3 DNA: TGTGCCAGCAGCGGTGGGACAGGGGGTTTCTACAATGAGCAGTTCTTC; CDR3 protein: CASSGGTGGFYNEQFF
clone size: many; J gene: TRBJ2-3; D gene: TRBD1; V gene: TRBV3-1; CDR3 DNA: TGTGCCAGCAGCCAAGATTTTATAGGGACAGGCACAGATACGCAGTATTTT; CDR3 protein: CASSQDFIGTGTDTQYF
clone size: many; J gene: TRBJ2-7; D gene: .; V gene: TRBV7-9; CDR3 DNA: TGTGCCAGCAGCTTAGGTGGGACACCCGGCGAGCAGTACTTC; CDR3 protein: CASSLGGTPGEQYF
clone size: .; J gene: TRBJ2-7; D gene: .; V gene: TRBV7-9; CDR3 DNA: TGTGCCAGCAGCTTAGGGGCAGGAGAAGCCTACGAGCAGTACTTC; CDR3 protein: CASSLGAGEAYEQYF
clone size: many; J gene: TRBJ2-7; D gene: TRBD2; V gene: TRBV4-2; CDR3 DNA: TGTGCCAGCAGCCAAGTTACTAGCGGGAGTCACGAGCAGTACTTC; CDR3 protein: CASSQVTSGSHEQYF
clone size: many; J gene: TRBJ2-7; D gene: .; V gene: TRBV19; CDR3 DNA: TGTGCCAGTAGTATAGATTCGGGGGGCGCTTACGAGCAGTACTTC; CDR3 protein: CASSIDSGGAYEQYF
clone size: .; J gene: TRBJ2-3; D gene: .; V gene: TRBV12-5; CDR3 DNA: TGTGCTAGTGGTTTGCACGGGCTTACAGATACGCAGTATTTT; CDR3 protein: CASGLHGLTDTQYF
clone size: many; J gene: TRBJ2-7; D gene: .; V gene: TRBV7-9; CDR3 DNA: TGTGCCAGCAGCTTTTCCCCCCGGAACGAGCAGTACTTC; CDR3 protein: CASSFSPRNEQYF
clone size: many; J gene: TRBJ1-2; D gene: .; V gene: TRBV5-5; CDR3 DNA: TGTGCCAGCAGCCACGAACAAGTACATACAAATTCTAACTATGGCTACACCTTC; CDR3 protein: CASSHEQVHTNSNYGYTF
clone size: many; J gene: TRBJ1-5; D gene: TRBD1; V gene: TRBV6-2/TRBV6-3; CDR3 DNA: TGTGCCAGCAGTTACGACAGGGGTAGCAATCAGCCCCAGCATTTT; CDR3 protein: CASSYDRGSNQPQHF
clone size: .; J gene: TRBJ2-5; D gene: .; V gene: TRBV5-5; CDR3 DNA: TGTGCCAGCAGTCCCCGGGACTCCCGGCGGGAGACCCAGTACTTC; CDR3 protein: CASSPRDSRRETQYF
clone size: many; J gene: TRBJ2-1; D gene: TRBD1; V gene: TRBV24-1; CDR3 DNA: TGTGCCACCACGACAGGGAATGAGCAGTTCTTC; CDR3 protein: CATTTGNEQFF
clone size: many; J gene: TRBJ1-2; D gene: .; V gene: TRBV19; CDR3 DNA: TGTGCCAGTAGTATTGCCTCACGCAGTTCTAACTATGGCTACACCTTC; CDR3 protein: CASSIASRSSNYGYTF
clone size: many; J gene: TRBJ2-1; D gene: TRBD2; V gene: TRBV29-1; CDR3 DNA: TGCAGCGCTGCGATAGAAGCGGGACTAGACTCCTACAATGAGCAGTTCTTC; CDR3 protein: CSAAIEAGLDSYNEQFF
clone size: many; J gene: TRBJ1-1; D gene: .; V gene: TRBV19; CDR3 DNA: TGTGCCAGTAGTATCGGGACAAATGAAGCTTTCTTT; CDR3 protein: CASSIGTNEAFF
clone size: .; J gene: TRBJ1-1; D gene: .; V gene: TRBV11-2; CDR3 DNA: TGTGCCAGCAGCTTAGAAAAGGCGCTCGGAGCCCTCTTT; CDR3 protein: CASSLEKALGALF
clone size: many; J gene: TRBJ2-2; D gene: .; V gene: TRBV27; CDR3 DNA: TGTGCCAGCAGTTTATTTCTAGACGGCACCGGGGAGCTGTTTTTT; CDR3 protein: CASSLFLDGTGELFF
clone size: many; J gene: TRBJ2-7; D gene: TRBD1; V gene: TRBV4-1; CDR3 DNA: TGCGCCAGCAGCCAGGCCGGGACAGGGAGTTGGGAGCAGTACTTC; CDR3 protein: CASSQAGTGSWEQYF
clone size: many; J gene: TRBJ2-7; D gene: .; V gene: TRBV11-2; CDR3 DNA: TGTGCCAGCAGCTTAACGGGGGCCCCCTACGAGCAGTACTTC; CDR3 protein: CASSLTGAPYEQYF
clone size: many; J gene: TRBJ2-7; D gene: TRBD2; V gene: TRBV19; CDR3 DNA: TGTGCCAGTAGTATAACGGGAGGGTTCTACGAGCAGTACTTC; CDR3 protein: CASSITGGFYEQYF
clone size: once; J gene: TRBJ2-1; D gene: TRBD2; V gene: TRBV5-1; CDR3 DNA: TGCGCCAGCGGGGCCGGGACTAGAACATACAATGAGCAGTTCTTC; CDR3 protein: CASGAGTRTYNEQFF
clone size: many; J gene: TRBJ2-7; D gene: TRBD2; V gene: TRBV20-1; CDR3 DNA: TGCAGTGCTAGGGAGACCCGGGGGGACGAGCAGTACTTC; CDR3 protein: CSARETRGDEQYF
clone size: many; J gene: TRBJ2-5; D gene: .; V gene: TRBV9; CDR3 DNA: TGTGCCAGCAGCTTTGGCAGGGGTATACAAGAGACCCAGTACTTC; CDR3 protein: CASSFGRGIQETQYF
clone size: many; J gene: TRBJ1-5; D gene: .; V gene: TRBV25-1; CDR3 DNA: TGTGCCAGCAGTGAATATGGGGGCAATCAGCCCCAGCATTTT; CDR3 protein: CASSEYGGNQPQHF
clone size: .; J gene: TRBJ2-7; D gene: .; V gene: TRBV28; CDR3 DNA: TGTGCCAGCAGCTATAGAAATAACAGGGCCGGGCAGTACTTC; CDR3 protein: CASSYRNNRAGQYF
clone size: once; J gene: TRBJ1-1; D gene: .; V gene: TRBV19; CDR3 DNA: TGTGCCAGTAGTATATCCCAGTCAGGGAACACTGAAGCTTTCTTT; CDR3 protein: CASSISQSGNTEAFF
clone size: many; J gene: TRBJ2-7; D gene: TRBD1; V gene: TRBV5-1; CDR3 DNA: TGCGCCAGCAGCTTGGCCGAGGGGGCGAGATACGAGCAGTACTTC; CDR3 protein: CASSLAEGARYEQYF
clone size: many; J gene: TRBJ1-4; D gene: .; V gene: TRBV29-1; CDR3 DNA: TGCAGCGTTGATGGAGGGGGGAGGTTTTTT; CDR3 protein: CSVDGGGRFF
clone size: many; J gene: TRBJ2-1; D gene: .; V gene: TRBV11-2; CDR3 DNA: TGTGCCAGCAGCTTAGCGTACGCGAGCTCCTACAATGAGCAGTTCTTC; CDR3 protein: CASSLAYASSYNEQFF
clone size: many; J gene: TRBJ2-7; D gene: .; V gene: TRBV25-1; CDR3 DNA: TGTGCCAGCAGTGACCCACCGAGCGGCCTCTACGAGCAGTACTTC; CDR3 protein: CASSDPPSGLYEQYF
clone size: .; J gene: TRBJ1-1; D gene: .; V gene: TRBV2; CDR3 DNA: TGCGCCAGCAGTGTTCCGAGGGGCACTGAAGCTTTCTTT; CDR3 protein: CASSVPRGTEAFF
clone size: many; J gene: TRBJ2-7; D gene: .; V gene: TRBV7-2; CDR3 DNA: TGTGCCAGCAGCTCCGACCTAGCTTACGAGCAGTACTTC; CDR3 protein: CASSSDLAYEQYF
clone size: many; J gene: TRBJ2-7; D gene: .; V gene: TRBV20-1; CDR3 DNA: TGCAGTGCTAGATCGGAGAGAGAAACCCCCTACGAGCAGTACTTC; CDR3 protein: CSARSERETPYEQYF